A single T cell receptor beta chain is shown here with its context. The sample is drawn from a study of blood T cell repertoires in COVID-19. In the study overall: PBMCs, B-cell-depleted T cells, or T cells provided the cDNA or gDNA that made up the material.

The CDR3 runs 14 residues. J was trimmed by 6 bases and V by 4 bases; bases with no gene match: 5. The germline V gene has CDR1 SGHRS and CDR2 YFSETQ. Across 20 to 25 US areas, participants ranged in age from roughly 18 to 95 years. TCRdb's copy holds only in-frame clones and misses some; the assay was immunoSEQ multiplex PCR. Among hundreds of thousands of clones, about 91% were seen once, and the ten largest hold 8% to 10%. The chain uses TRBV5-1 and TRBJ1-5, with 9 bases lining up with TRBD1. The origin of this receptor is a woman aged 35 to 49 who had recovered from COVID-19. The sample consisted of PBMCs or T cells enriched from blood (not recorded which). The CDR3 loop is CASSPGQGVQPQHF. For the CDR3, the DNA is TGCGCCAGCAGCCCGGGACAGGGTGTTCAGCCCCAGCATTTT.